This T cell receptor (beta chain) is drawn from a study of low-dose radiotherapy and immunotherapy resistance in tumors. Across the study: Administration of intravenous cyclophosphamide at 200 mg/m2 took place every two weeks, one day before radiation and immunotherapy.

TRAV- and TRBV-specific primers, spanning alpha and beta chains, primed first-strand cDNA. The authors ran 15 to 25 PCR cycles to amplify TCRs with a constant-region primer and V-primer adapter. TCRdb passed the reads through MiXCR, listing each CDR3 protein once. The repertoire includes roughly 100,000 distinct CDR3 sequences, about a fifth of them detected once, and about 4% sits in the top ten. CDR1 and CDR2 from the germline V gene are ENHRY and SYGVKD. The V end was cut by 10 bases, the J end by 4 bases, with 11 bases between. This CDR3 is built from 11 residues. Time point of the sample: after trial treatment. Treatment meaning: LDRT plus nivolumab, ipilimumab, low-dose cyclophosphamide and aspirin (RACIN trial). Nivolumab, ipilimumab, aspirin, low-dose cyclophosphamide and low-dose radiotherapy were given to donors.

V gene TRBV10-3 combines with J gene TRBJ2-7, with D perhaps assigned TRBD1 or TRBD2 (7 bases each). This material consisted of PBMCs, taken after low-dose radiotherapy plus immunotherapy. The TCR was taken from a male donor with prostate cancer. CDR3 residues: CATGGAYEQYF. The CDR3 region has the DNA TGTGCCACAGGGGGGGCGTACGAGCAGTACTTC.